The rows below give T cell receptor beta chains drawn from one sample of a study of post-analysis software for immune sequencing data. In TCRdb, the PCR reads were re-called with MiXCR into one record per CDR3 protein. The sample gives hundreds of thousands of distinct CDR3 sequences, 44% of which show up once; under 2% is in the top ten. Sequencing was performed on blood. The source is a girl aged 5 to 17 with multiple sclerosis. CDR3s include the opening cysteine and the closing phenylalanine or tryptophan. D genes are given only for firm matches. Expanded clones get a size class; other rows say once, few or many, or leave the size out.

d_gene: -
abundance: few
j_gene: TRBJ2-3
v_gene: TRBV7-9
CDR3aa: CASSSDQSSTDTQYF
CDR3nt: TGTGCCAGCAGCTCCGATCAGTCTAGCACAGATACGCAGTATTTT

d_gene: -
abundance: -
j_gene: TRBJ2-3
v_gene: TRBV10-3
CDR3aa: CAISEIASSTDTQYF
CDR3nt: TGTGCCATCAGTGAGATTGCTAGTAGCACAGATACGCAGTATTTT

d_gene: -
abundance: once
j_gene: TRBJ1-1
v_gene: TRBV12-3/TRBV12-4
CDR3aa: CASNPGRDNMNTEAFF
CDR3nt: TGTGCCAGCAACCCAGGGCGGGATAACATGAACACTGAAGCTTTCTTT

d_gene: -
abundance: -
j_gene: TRBJ2-5
v_gene: TRBV6-1
CDR3aa: CASSEAGFGETQYF
CDR3nt: TGTGCCAGCAGTGAAGCTGGCTTCGGAGAGACCCAGTACTTC

d_gene: -
abundance: -
j_gene: TRBJ2-3
v_gene: TRBV20-1
CDR3aa: CSARVQVGDTQYF
CDR3nt: TGCAGTGCTAGAGTGCAGGTAGGGGATACGCAGTATTTT

d_gene: -
abundance: -
j_gene: TRBJ2-3
v_gene: TRBV6-5
CDR3aa: CASSPGNTDTQYF
CDR3nt: TGTGCCAGCAGCCCGGGGAACACAGATACGCAGTATTTT

d_gene: -
abundance: few
j_gene: TRBJ2-7
v_gene: TRBV28
CDR3aa: CASRPTYDSGTYAREQYF
CDR3nt: TGTGCCAGCAGACCTACATACGACTCCGGGACGTACGCCCGCGAGCAGTACTTC

d_gene: TRBD1
abundance: few
j_gene: TRBJ1-4
v_gene: TRBV12-3/TRBV12-4
CDR3aa: CASSGWDSNNEKLFF
CDR3nt: TGTGCCAGCAGTGGATGGGACAGCAATAATGAAAAACTGTTTTTT

d_gene: -
abundance: few
j_gene: TRBJ2-1
v_gene: TRBV10-3
CDR3aa: CAIKRLSEDNEQFF
CDR3nt: TGTGCCATTAAAAGACTATCGGAGGACAATGAGCAGTTCTTC

d_gene: TRBD2
abundance: -
j_gene: TRBJ2-2
v_gene: TRBV5-5
CDR3aa: CASSLLASGAYTNTGELFF
CDR3nt: TGTGCCAGCAGCTTGTTGGCTAGCGGGGCCTATACGAACACCGGGGAGCTGTTTTTT

d_gene: TRBD1
abundance: -
j_gene: TRBJ2-7
v_gene: TRBV20-1
CDR3aa: CSARAEETGGHEQYF
CDR3nt: TGCAGTGCTAGAGCCGAGGAGACAGGGGGCCACGAGCAGTACTTC

d_gene: -
abundance: few
j_gene: TRBJ1-1
v_gene: TRBV6-5
CDR3aa: CASSYGETEAFF
CDR3nt: TGTGCCAGCAGTTACGGGGAGACTGAAGCTTTCTTT

d_gene: -
abundance: -
j_gene: TRBJ1-4
v_gene: TRBV7-9
CDR3aa: CASSLGLGEKLFF
CDR3nt: TGTGCCAGCAGCCTTGGACTCGGGGAAAAACTGTTTTTT

d_gene: -
abundance: few
j_gene: TRBJ1-2
v_gene: TRBV6-5
CDR3aa: CASSLGGGPHGYTF
CDR3nt: TGTGCCAGCAGTCTGGGGGGGGGACCCCATGGCTACACCTTC

d_gene: TRBD1
abundance: -
j_gene: TRBJ1-4
v_gene: TRBV6-5
CDR3aa: CASSSGTGGELSEKLFF
CDR3nt: TGTGCCAGCAGTTCCGGGACAGGGGGCGAGCTTTCTGAAAAACTGTTTTTT

d_gene: TRBD2
abundance: few
j_gene: TRBJ2-1
v_gene: TRBV12-3/TRBV12-4
CDR3aa: CASNGTSRDEQFF
CDR3nt: TGTGCCAGCAACGGGACTAGCCGCGATGAGCAGTTCTTC

d_gene: -
abundance: -
j_gene: TRBJ2-5
v_gene: TRBV3-1
CDR3aa: CASSQWGDWKETQYF
CDR3nt: TGTGCCAGCAGCCAGTGGGGGGATTGGAAAGAGACCCAGTACTTC

d_gene: TRBD1
abundance: -
j_gene: TRBJ2-7
v_gene: TRBV29-1
CDR3aa: CSALGQGLNEQYF
CDR3nt: TGCAGCGCCTTGGGACAGGGGTTGAACGAGCAGTACTTC

d_gene: TRBD2
abundance: few
j_gene: TRBJ2-1
v_gene: TRBV12-3/TRBV12-4
CDR3aa: CASSLETSRNEQFF
CDR3nt: TGTGCCAGCAGTTTAGAGACTAGCCGCAATGAGCAGTTCTTC

d_gene: -
abundance: many
j_gene: TRBJ1-1
v_gene: TRBV7-2
CDR3aa: CASRGRLNTEAFF
CDR3nt: TGTGCCAGCAGGGGGAGATTGAACACTGAAGCTTTCTTT

d_gene: TRBD2
abundance: -
j_gene: TRBJ2-1
v_gene: TRBV27
CDR3aa: CASSPGGWNNEQFF
CDR3nt: TGTGCCAGCAGTCCCGGGGGGTGGAACAATGAGCAGTTCTTC

d_gene: -
abundance: -
j_gene: TRBJ1-2
v_gene: TRBV5-1
CDR3aa: CASSFDSTILSYGYTF
CDR3nt: TGCGCCAGCAGCTTTGACAGCACAATCCTCTCCTATGGCTACACCTTC

d_gene: -
abundance: few
j_gene: TRBJ2-7
v_gene: TRBV3-1
CDR3aa: CASSQGQRYRGTYEQYF
CDR3nt: TGTGCCAGCAGCCAAGGACAAAGGTACCGGGGAACCTACGAGCAGTACTTC

d_gene: TRBD1
abundance: -
j_gene: TRBJ1-2
v_gene: TRBV5-1
CDR3aa: CASSLETGTGYTF
CDR3nt: TGCGCCAGCAGCTTGGAGACAGGGACCGGCTACACCTTC

d_gene: -
abundance: few
j_gene: TRBJ2-7
v_gene: TRBV20-1
CDR3aa: CSAPRGHEQYF
CDR3nt: TGCAGTGCCCCGCGGGGGCACGAGCAGTACTTC

d_gene: -
abundance: -
j_gene: TRBJ2-7
v_gene: TRBV4-2
CDR3aa: CASSQGREGVYEQYF
CDR3nt: TGTGCCAGCAGCCAAGGTCGGGAAGGAGTATACGAGCAGTACTTC

d_gene: TRBD1
abundance: -
j_gene: TRBJ2-3
v_gene: TRBV10-3
CDR3aa: CAISDAGTANTDTQYF
CDR3nt: TGTGCCATCAGTGACGCCGGGACAGCCAACACAGATACGCAGTATTTT

d_gene: -
abundance: -
j_gene: TRBJ2-7
v_gene: TRBV6-6
CDR3aa: CASSYSYGSYEQYF
CDR3nt: TGTGCCAGCAGTTACTCTTACGGTTCCTACGAGCAGTACTTC

d_gene: -
abundance: few
j_gene: TRBJ2-2
v_gene: TRBV5-1
CDR3aa: CASSLERGSGELFF
CDR3nt: TGCGCCAGCAGCCTGGAAAGGGGGTCCGGGGAGCTGTTTTTT

d_gene: -
abundance: -
j_gene: TRBJ2-2
v_gene: TRBV7-7
CDR3aa: CASRLGEGELFF
CDR3nt: TGTGCTAGCCGCTTAGGCGAGGGGGAGCTGTTTTTT